The clone carrying this T cell receptor (beta chain) showed up many times. Its specificity is unknown. This specimen comes from a study of T-cell memory formation after mild COVID-19. On the study more broadly: Largely donor-specific TCR clusters were found.

In TCRdb, the 5' RACE reads were re-called with MiXCR into one record per CDR3 protein. The sample contains just under 150,000 distinct CDR3 sequences, 6% to 6.5% of which appear only once. Findings of the study overall: Among contracting clones, CD4+ were mainly CM/EM and CD8+ enriched in EMRA.

J gave up 5 bases and V 1 base, and 8 bases lay outside the gene matches. The CDR3 is 17 residues long. Looked up from germline, CDR1 is SGHTA and CDR2 is FQGNSA. This clonotype was obtained from an adult woman who had mild COVID-19 (a few samples of this study predate the infection). Cell type and time point are not known. Sequencing used PBMCs or a T cell subset sorted from them (not recorded which). The chain has TRBV7-2 and TRBJ2-2; TRBD1 matches 9 bases. The CDR3 sequence is CASSLGPGTGFTGELFF. The CDR3 region has the DNA TGTGCCAGCAGCTTAGGGCCGGGGACAGGGTTTACCGGGGAGCTGTTTTTT.